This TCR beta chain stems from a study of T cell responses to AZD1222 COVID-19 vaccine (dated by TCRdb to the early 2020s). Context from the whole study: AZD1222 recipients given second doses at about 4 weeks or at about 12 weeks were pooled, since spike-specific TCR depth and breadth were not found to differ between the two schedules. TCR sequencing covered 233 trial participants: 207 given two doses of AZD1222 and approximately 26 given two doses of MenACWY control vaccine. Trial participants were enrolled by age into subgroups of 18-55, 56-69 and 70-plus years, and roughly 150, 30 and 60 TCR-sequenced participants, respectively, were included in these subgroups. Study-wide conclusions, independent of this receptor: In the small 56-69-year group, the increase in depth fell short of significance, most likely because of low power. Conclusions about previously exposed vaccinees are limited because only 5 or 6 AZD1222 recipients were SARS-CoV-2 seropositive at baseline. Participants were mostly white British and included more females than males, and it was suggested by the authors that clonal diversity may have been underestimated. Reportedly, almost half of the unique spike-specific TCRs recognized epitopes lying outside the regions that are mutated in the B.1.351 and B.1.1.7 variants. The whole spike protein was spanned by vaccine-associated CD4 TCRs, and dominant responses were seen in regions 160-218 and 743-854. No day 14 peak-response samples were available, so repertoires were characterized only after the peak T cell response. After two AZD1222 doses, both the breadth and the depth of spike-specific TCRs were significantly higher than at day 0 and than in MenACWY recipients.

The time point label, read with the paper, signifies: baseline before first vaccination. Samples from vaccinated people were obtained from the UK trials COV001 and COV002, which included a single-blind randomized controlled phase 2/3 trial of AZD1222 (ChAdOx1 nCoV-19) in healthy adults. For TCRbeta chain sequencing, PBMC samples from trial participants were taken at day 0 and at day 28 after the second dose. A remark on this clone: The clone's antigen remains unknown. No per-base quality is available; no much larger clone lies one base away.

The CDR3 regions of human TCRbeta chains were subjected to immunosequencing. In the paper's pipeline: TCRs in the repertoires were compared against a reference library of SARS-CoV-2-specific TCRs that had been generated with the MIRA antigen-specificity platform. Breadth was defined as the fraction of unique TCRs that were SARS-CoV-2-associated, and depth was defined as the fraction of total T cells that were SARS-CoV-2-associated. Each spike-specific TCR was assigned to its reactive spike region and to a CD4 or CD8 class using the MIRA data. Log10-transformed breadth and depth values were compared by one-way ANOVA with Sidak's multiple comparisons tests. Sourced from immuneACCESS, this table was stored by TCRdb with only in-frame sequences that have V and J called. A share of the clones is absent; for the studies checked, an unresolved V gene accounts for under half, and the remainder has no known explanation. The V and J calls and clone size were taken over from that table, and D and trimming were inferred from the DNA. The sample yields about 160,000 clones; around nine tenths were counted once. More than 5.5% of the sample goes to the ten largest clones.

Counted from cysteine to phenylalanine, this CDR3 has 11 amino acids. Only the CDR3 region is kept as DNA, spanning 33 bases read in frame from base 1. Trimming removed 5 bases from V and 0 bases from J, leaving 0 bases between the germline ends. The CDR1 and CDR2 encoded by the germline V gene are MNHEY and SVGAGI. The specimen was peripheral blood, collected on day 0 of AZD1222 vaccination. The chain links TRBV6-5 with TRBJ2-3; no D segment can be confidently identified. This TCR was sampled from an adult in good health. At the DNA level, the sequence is TGTGCCAGCAGTAGCACAGATACGCAGTATTTT. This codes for CASSSTDTQYF.